Listed here are 21 T cell receptor beta chains from one sample, sequenced in a study of blood T cell repertoires in COVID-19. Produced via immunoSEQ multiplex PCR; TCRdb's table is partial and in-frame only. This table has some 310,000 clones, around nine tenths appearing once. The source material was peripheral blood. These receptors originate from a man aged 45-65 years with active or convalescent COVID-19.

The chain carries TRBV27 and TRBJ1-2; D possibly corresponds to TRBD1 (6 bases). Germline CDR1 reads MNHEY; CDR2 reads SMNVEV (reference sequence). CDR3 length: 12 residues. V lost 6 bases to trimming and J lost 11 bases, with 16 bases between them. This CDR3 reads CASSPVGQRYTF. In DNA, the CDR3 is TGTGCCAGCAGCCCCGTCGGACAGCGATACACCTTC.

The CDR3 protein is CASRPRQGNTEAFF. The CDR3 nucleotides read TGTGCCAGCAGGCCAAGACAGGGGAACACTGAAGCTTTCTTT. The rearrangement links TRBV7-9 to TRBJ1-1, with 7 positions matching TRBD1. The CDR3 is 14 residues long. The germline V gene has CDR1 SEHNR and CDR2 FQNEAQ (reference sequence). V trimming: 6 bases; J trimming: 1 base; junction bases outside the gene matches: 5.

This chain links TRBV18 with TRBJ2-1, with D maybe TRBD2 (6 bases). CDR1 and CDR2 from the germline V gene are KGHSH and LQKENI. V was pared by 4 bases and J by 0 bases, with 10 bases between. The CDR3 covers 15 residues. The CDR3 DNA reads TGTGCCAGCTCACAAAGACTAGACTCCTACAATGAGCAGTTCTTC. This gives the protein CASSQRLDSYNEQFF. Full variable domain (remainder filled in from reference TRBV18 and TRBJ2-1): NAGVMQNPRHLVRRRGQEARLRCSPMKGHSHVYWYRQLPEEGLKFMVYLQKENIIDESGMPKERFSAEFPKEGPSILRIQQVVRGDSAAYFCASSQRLDSYNEQFFGPGTRLTVL.

The chain has TRBV2 and TRBJ2-5; TRBD1 matches at 11 bases. The CDR3 spans 17 residues. V was pared by 3 bases and J by 2 bases, with 8 bases of the junction left unmatched. The germline gives CDR1 SNHLY, CDR2 FYNNEI. The CDR3 DNA follows: TGTGCCAGCAGTGATCGGACAGGGGGCGTATCGCAAGAGACCCAGTACTTC. Its translation is CASSDRTGGVSQETQYF.

There are a few counts of this clone. For the CDR3, the DNA is TGTGCCAGCAGTTATAGTACAGGGGAGGCTTTCTTT. Amino acid sequence: CASSYSTGEAFF. The chain uses TRBV6-6 and TRBJ1-1, with TRBD1 matching over 7 bases. This CDR3 comprises 12 residues. The ends lost 3 bases at V and 11 bases at J; junction bases unmatched: 6. From germline, CDR1 is MNHNY and CDR2 SVGAGI (reference sequence).

The rearrangement uses TRBV5-4 and TRBJ2-3; D not resolved. The length of the CDR3 is 12 residues. Trimming took 4 bases from V and 2 from J, leaving 5 bases between them. The germline CDR1 and CDR2 sequences are SGHNT and YYREEE (reference sequence). DNA for the CDR3: TGTGCCAGCAGCCCTTTCACAGATACGCAGTATTTT. This codes for CASSPFTDTQYF.

The J gene is TRBJ1-2, the V gene TRBV19, with 9 bases lining up with TRBD1. The J segment lost 0 bases and the V segment lost 9 bases, leaving 11 bases of the junction unmatched. The germline V gene encodes CDR1 LNHDA and CDR2 SQIVND (reference sequence). This CDR3 has 16 residues. This CDR3 is CASLRTGAFPNYGYTF. The CDR3 nucleotides are TGTGCCAGCCTTCGGACAGGGGCGTTCCCTAACTATGGCTACACCTTC.

CDR3 DNA sequence: TGTGCCAGCAGTTCCGGGACTAGCAGGGGGCAGTACTTC. The encoded protein is CASSSGTSRGQYF. The V gene is TRBV28, the J gene TRBJ2-7, with TRBD2 matching 9 bases. Germline loops: CDR1 MDHEN, CDR2 SYDVKM. V lost 4 bases to trimming and J lost 9 bases; unmatched junction nucleotides: 7. The CDR3 runs 13 residues. The full variable domain, completed using reference TRBV28 and TRBJ2-7, is DVKVTQSSRYLVKRTGEKVFLECVQDMDHENMFWYRQDPGLGLRLIYFSYDVKMKEKGDIPEGYSVSREKKERFSLILESASTNQTSMYLCASSSGTSRGQYFGPGTRLTVT.

V and J are TRBV6-2 or TRBV6-3 and TRBJ2-3; D is unclear. The CDR3 covers 15 residues. The germline V gene has CDR1 MNHEY and CDR2 SVGEGT. Trimming stripped 2 bases from V and 2 bases from J, with 11 bases between. The CDR3 protein is CASSYPKVHTDTQYF. The CDR3 coding sequence is TGTGCCAGCAGTTACCCTAAAGTCCACACAGATACGCAGTATTTT.

This sequence joins TRBV12-5 and TRBJ1-1; 7 nucleotides line up with TRBD1. J lost 0 bases, V lost 7 bases, and 8 bases had no gene match. In germline, CDR1 is LGHNT, CDR2 FRNRAP. CDR3 length: 15 amino acids. The CDR3, as DNA: TGTGCTAGTGCCAGGGACAGCGGCCTGAACACTGAAGCTTTCTTT. Residues: CASARDSGLNTEAFF.

V and J are TRBV28 and TRBJ1-2; TRBD1 agrees at 12 bases. J lost 2 bases, V lost 5 bases, and 9 bases had no gene match. CDR1 is MDHEN, CDR2 SYDVKM, per germline. CDR3 length equals 17 residues. For the CDR3, the DNA is TGTGCCAGCAGTCCCACATCGGGACAGGGGGCGAACTATGGCTACACCTTC. It yields the protein CASSPTSGQGANYGYTF.

The chain couples TRBV6-5 to TRBJ1-2; 7 positions match TRBD1. Germline V gives CDR1 MNHEY, CDR2 SVGAGI. V lost 6 bases and J lost 5; bases outside the gene matches: 3. CDR3 length: 12 amino acids. The CDR3: CASRDRYYGYTF. The CDR3 nucleotides read TGTGCCAGCAGGGACAGGTATTATGGCTACACCTTC.

The CDR3 is CASSPTGGWSDTQYF. The CDR3 DNA follows: TGTGCCAGCTCACCAACTGGAGGATGGTCAGATACGCAGTATTTT. The chain couples TRBV18 to TRBJ2-3; possible D gene TRBD2, 5 bases. CDR1 is KGHSH and CDR2 is LQKENI in the germline V gene. Trimming shortened V by 2 bases and J by 4 bases, and 13 bases separated the two germline ends. This CDR3 comprises 15 residues.

The rearrangement joins TRBV7-6 to TRBJ2-3, with D perhaps matching TRBD2 (6 bases). Germline-derived CDR1 and CDR2 are SGHVS and FNYEAQ. Trimming pared 1 base from V and 4 bases from J, leaving 18 bases between. CDR3 length equals 17 residues. The CDR3 here is CASSLERAGSTPDTQYF. CDR3 coding DNA: TGTGCCAGCAGCTTAGAACGGGCGGGGTCGACACCAGATACGCAGTATTTT.

This clone has just one count. The genes are TRBV19 and TRBJ2-7; tentative D call: TRBD2 (5 bases). Germline assignment: CDR1 LNHDA and CDR2 SQIVND (reference sequence). The CDR3 has 15 amino acids. Trimming took off 3 bases at V and 0 bases at J, with 12 bases between the two ends. The CDR3 DNA is TGTGCCAGTAGTATGGTCGGACTCAACTCCTACGAGCAGTACTTC. Protein sequence: CASSMVGLNSYEQYF.

V gene TRBV5-1 combines with J gene TRBJ2-3; weak D call: TRBD2 (6 bases). The length of the CDR3 is 16 residues. Trimming took 2 bases from V and 8 from J, leaving 21 bases between them. Germline CDR1 SGHRS, CDR2 YFSETQ. Written as DNA, the CDR3 is TGCGCCAGCAGCTTCGCCGGGACTTCGGTTTGGGTTACGCAGTATTTT. Translating it yields CASSFAGTSVWVTQYF. The full variable domain, with the rest looked up from reference TRBV5-1 and TRBJ2-3, is KAGVTQTPRYLIKTRGQQVTLSCSPISGHRSVSWYQQTPGQGLQFLFEYFSETQRNKGNFPGRFSGRQFSNSRSEMNVSTLELGDSALYLCASSFAGTSVWVTQYFGPGTRLTVL.

The chain combines TRBV6-5 with TRBJ1-1; D not certain. Looked up from germline, CDR1 is MNHEY and CDR2 is SVGAGI. CDR3 length: 13 amino acids. The germline V and J ends were trimmed by 0 bases and 4 bases, with 6 bases remaining between them. In DNA form, the CDR3 reads TGTGCCAGCAGTTACTCCGTTAGCACTGAAGCTTTCTTT. Protein sequence: CASSYSVSTEAFF.

This clone has a count of ten or more. V usage is TRBV5-6 and J usage is TRBJ1-6, with a weak D call TRBD1 (6 bases). The CDR3 loop spans 13 amino acids. The germline gives CDR1 SGHDT, CDR2 YYEEEE. Trimming took off 2 bases at V and 14 bases at J, with 14 bases between the two ends. This chain's CDR3 is CASSLTQGLALHF. For the CDR3, the DNA is TGTGCCAGCAGCTTAACACAGGGCCTAGCCCTCCACTTT.

Only one count was recorded for this clone. This rearrangement joins TRBV27 to TRBJ2-7; 7 bases fit TRBD1. V dropped 2 bases and J dropped 5; count of bases not matched to a gene: 6. The V gene's germline CDR1 is MNHEY and CDR2 SMNVEV (reference sequence). There are 14 residues in the CDR3. The CDR3 reads CASSLRQGPHEQYF. The CDR3 region has the DNA TGTGCCAGCAGTTTACGACAGGGACCCCACGAGCAGTACTTC.

The chain uses TRBV29-1 and TRBJ1-1; tentatively, D is TRBD1 (5 bases). Germline V lookup: CDR1 SQVTM, CDR2 ANQGSEA. This CDR3 region has 16 residues. The germline V and J ends were trimmed by 5 bases and 0 bases, with 19 bases remaining between them. Written as DNA, the CDR3 is TGCAGCGTTTTACGGGGACTACTACCTATGAACACTGAAGCTTTCTTT. Protein: CSVLRGLLPMNTEAFF.

The chain combines TRBV6-1 with TRBJ1-2, with a weak D call TRBD1 (5 bases). V was shortened by 1 base and J by 4 bases, with 10 bases between the two germline ends. Germline CDR1 is MNHNS and CDR2 is SASEGT. The CDR3 loop spans 14 amino acids. CDR3 in amino acids: CASSEGGGGYGYTF. The CDR3 coding sequence is TGTGCCAGCAGTGAAGGGGGGGGTGGCTATGGCTACACCTTC.